The sequence of this T cell receptor beta chain was determined in a study of T cells in Graves' hyperthyroidism and ophthalmopathy. Each diagnosis drew on symptoms, thyroxine, TRAb, thyroid ultrasound and orbital computed tomography findings. Looked up from germline, CDR1 is ENHRY and CDR2 is SYGVKD. The CDR3 consists of 15 residues. Trimming stripped 4 bases from V and 8 bases from J, with 15 bases between. RNA transcripts yielded amplified TCR beta CDR3 regions. Primed by the HTBI set, a first-round RT-PCR was run on the TCR CDR3. TCRdb reprocessed the multiplex PCR reads with MiXCR, giving one entry per CDR3 protein. The data hold approximately 330,000 distinct CDR3 sequences, with about an eighth observed a single time. This clonotype has ten or more counts. As yet, its antigen is unknown. Study-wide findings and caveats: In validation, the model predicted ophthalmopathy. These predictions came a median about 6 months before onset.

Sample: blood. The clonotype was recovered from a middle-aged woman with Graves' ophthalmopathy. The V gene is TRBV10-3, the J gene TRBJ1-6; no clear D gene. CDR3 sequence (DNA): TGTGCCATCAGTGCCGGTCCCACATCTGATTCACCCCTCCACTTT. It translates to CAISAGPTSDSPLHF.